Following are 27 T cell receptor beta chains from one sample sequenced in a study of blood T cell repertoires in COVID-19. TCRdb keeps only in-frame clones here, not all; method: immunoSEQ multiplex PCR. The sample comprises 160,000 or so clones, around 90% of which are singletons, and just under 4% rests with the top ten. Input material: peripheral blood. These receptors originate from a woman aged 60-70 years who had recovered from COVID-19.

This chain connects TRBV9 to TRBJ1-3; possible D gene TRBD1, 6 bases. V was clipped by 4 bases and J by 0 bases, with 14 bases between them. The CDR3 spans 16 residues. Per germline, CDR1 SGDLS and CDR2 YYNGEE. CDR3 region: CASSPGQFNSGNTIYF. The CDR3 coding sequence is TGTGCCAGCAGCCCCGGACAGTTTAACTCTGGAAACACCATATATTTT.

The table lists this clone with a few counts. The chain has TRBV7-2 and TRBJ2-2, with TRBD2 matching over 7 bases. Germline loops: CDR1 SGHTA, CDR2 FQGNSA. The length of the CDR3 is 16 residues. The V and J ends lost 6 bases and 0 bases, in that order; junction bases with no gene match: 7. CDR3 coding DNA: TGTGCCAGCAGGGATGCTAGCGGAACGAACACCGGGGAGCTGTTTTTT. Amino acid sequence: CASRDASGTNTGELFF.

The chain joins TRBV3-1 (or the pseudogene TRBV3-2) to TRBJ1-6, with D possibly matching TRBD1 (5 bases). V was shortened by 5 bases and J by 7 bases, with 18 bases between the two germline ends. CDR1 is LGHDT, CDR2 YNNKEL, per germline (reference sequence). The CDR3 runs 16 residues. The CDR3 coding sequence is TGTGCCAGCAGCTCACATCCGGGGGTTGACAATTCACCCCTCCACTTT. The encoded protein is CASSSHPGVDNSPLHF.

The chain recombines TRBV9 with TRBJ2-2; D unclear. The CDR3 is 14 residues long. Trimming stripped 2 bases from V and 4 bases from J, with 9 bases between. Germline V gene data show CDR1 as SGDLS and CDR2 as YYNGEE. This CDR3 reads CASSVALVTGELFF. CDR3 sequence (DNA): TGTGCCAGCAGCGTGGCTTTGGTCACCGGGGAGCTGTTTTTT.

For the CDR3, the DNA is TGTGCCAGCAGCTTACAGGAAGCTTTCTTT. Its translation: CASSLQEAFF. The gene calls are TRBV11-3 and TRBJ1-1; D remains unclear. The CDR3 is 10 amino acids. V dropped 2 bases and J dropped 8 bases, with 3 bases sitting between them. Germline CDR1 and CDR2: SGHNT and YENEEA.

The rearrangement links TRBV7-9 to TRBJ1-4; D is uncertain. The ends were cut back, 4 bases at V and 7 bases at J, with 4 bases in the middle. The CDR3 is made up of 11 amino acids. Per the germline V gene, CDR1 is SEHNR and CDR2 is FQNEAQ (reference sequence). The CDR3 DNA reads TGTGCCAGCAGCTGGGCTGAAAAACTGTTTTTT. It specifies CASSWAEKLFF.

The rearrangement joins TRBV4-1 to TRBJ2-3; D may be TRBD2 (5 bases). CDR3 length: 14 amino acids. V lost 2 bases, J lost 3 bases, and 9 bases lay in between. Germline CDR1 is MGHRA and CDR2 is YSYEKL. The CDR3 is CASSQSGLTDTQYF. In nucleotides, the CDR3 is TGCGCCAGCAGCCAAAGCGGACTTACAGATACGCAGTATTTT.

The rearrangement uses TRBV24-1 and TRBJ2-1; TRBD1 aligns across 8 bases. After removal of 3 bases from V and 8 bases from J, the junction contained 8 bases not matched to a gene. Germline V lookup: CDR1 KGHDR, CDR2 SFDVKD. CDR3 length: 15 residues. CDR3 amino acids: CATSDRAGGVYEQFF. The CDR3 DNA reads as TGTGCCACCAGTGATCGGGCAGGGGGCGTGTATGAGCAGTTCTTC.

The chain has TRBV29-1 and TRBJ1-1; possible D gene TRBD1, 5 bases. CDR3 size: 14 residues. The germline V gene encodes CDR1 SQVTM and CDR2 ANQGSEA. V was clipped by 5 bases and J by 4 bases, with 17 bases between them. The CDR3 spells CSVTLSQGGTEAFF. The CDR3 DNA reads TGCAGCGTTACCCTGTCCCAGGGCGGCACTGAAGCTTTCTTT.

In this sample, this clone turned up once. The gene calls are TRBV12-3 or TRBV12-4 and TRBJ2-7; 8 bases line up with TRBD1. The J segment lost 5 bases and the V segment lost 7 bases, leaving 7 bases of the junction unmatched. There are 13 residues in the CDR3. CDR3 bases: TGTGCCAGCAACCGGGACAGGACCGACGAGCAGTACTTC. The encoded protein is CASNRDRTDEQYF.

The chain carries TRBV2 and TRBJ1-6; D is unclear. This CDR3 has 14 residues. The V end lost 4 bases, the J end lost 9 bases, and 13 bases lay between the germline ends. The germline CDR1 and CDR2 sequences are SNHLY and FYNNEI. The CDR3 DNA sequence: TGTGCCAGCAGTGCTAGTGGAGTGCGTTCACCCCTCCACTTT. It codes for CASSASGVRSPLHF.

The rearrangement joins TRBV7-9 to TRBJ1-1; the D is unclear. CDR3 length equals 13 residues. Germline V CDR1 and CDR2: SEHNR, FQNEAQ (reference sequence). V was pared by 0 bases and J by 5 bases, with 7 bases between. CDR3 loop: CASSLADMTEAFF. The DNA of the CDR3 is TGTGCCAGCAGCTTAGCCGACATGACTGAAGCTTTCTTT.

This chain uses TRBV1 with TRBJ1-1; the table's D call TRBD1 went unverified against the DNA. TRBV1 is designated a pseudogene. The CDR3 is 15 residues long. Written as DNA, the CDR3 is TGCACCAGCAGCCAAGACTACAGGTTGAACACTGAAGCTTTCTTT. Its translation: CTSSQDYRLNTEAFF.

V gene TRBV5-1 combines with J gene TRBJ2-7, with D unclear. The CDR3 is 12 amino acids. Germline V lookup: CDR1 SGHRS, CDR2 YFSETQ. The ends were cut back, 1 base at V and 4 bases at J, with 6 bases in the middle. Here the CDR3 reads CASSLTPYEQYF. The CDR3, as DNA: TGCGCCAGCAGCTTGACACCATACGAGCAGTACTTC.

The V call is TRBV3-1 (or the pseudogene TRBV3-2), the J call TRBJ1-5; unclear D gene. This CDR3 is built from 15 residues. CDR1 and CDR2 (germline): LGHDT, YNNKEL (reference sequence). Trimming left V 3 bases short and J 4 bases short, with 13 bases between. The CDR3: CASSQFVGVNQPQHF. As DNA, the CDR3 is TGTGCCAGCAGCCAGTTCGTCGGGGTAAATCAGCCCCAGCATTTT.

This chain links TRBV6-2 or TRBV6-3 with TRBJ2-3, with 8 bases lining up with TRBD1. Germline values: CDR1 MNHEY, CDR2 SVGEGT. The CDR3 is made up of 18 amino acids. The trim removed 0 bases at V and 0 bases at J, leaving 8 bases unmatched. In nucleotides, the CDR3 is TGTGCCAGCAGTTACTCCCCGACAGGGGCTTCTAGCACAGATACGCAGTATTTT. It codes for CASSYSPTGASSTDTQYF.

The V gene is TRBV9, the J gene TRBJ1-4; 8 bases map to TRBD1. Germline assignment: CDR1 SGDLS and CDR2 YYNGEE. V trimming: 4 bases; J trimming: 6 bases; junction bases outside the gene matches: 8. The CDR3 has 15 amino acids. In nucleotides, the CDR3 is TGTGCCAGCAGCCCTCAGGGGGCGGAGGATGAAAAACTGTTTTTT. This translates into CASSPQGAEDEKLFF.

The V gene is TRBV14, the J gene TRBJ2-5; D is possibly TRBD2 (6 bases). The CDR3 runs to 13 residues. CDR1 is SGHDN, CDR2 FVKESK, per germline. V lost 4 bases and J 5 bases, leaving 11 bases between the germline ends. The CDR3 reads CASSPLASETQYF. In DNA form, the CDR3 reads TGTGCCAGCAGCCCACTAGCATCGGAGACCCAGTACTTC.

This clone was recorded a few times. This chain links TRBV28 with TRBJ2-5; TRBD1 is a possible D gene (6 bases). Germline V CDR1 and CDR2: MDHEN, SYDVKM. This CDR3 spans 16 amino acids. The V end lost 6 bases, the J end lost 3 bases, and 20 bases lay between the germline ends. The CDR3 DNA reads TGTGCCAGCAGCCTCTTCGGAGGCACAGGGAAAGAGACCCAGTACTTC. It specifies CASSLFGGTGKETQYF.

CDR3 region: CASSLLVSRRSSYEQYF. The CDR3 DNA follows: TGTGCCAGCAGTTTATTGGTCTCACGGCGGAGCTCCTACGAGCAGTACTTC. The J gene is TRBJ2-7, the V gene TRBV28; D not certain. The germline V and J ends were trimmed by 1 base and 0 bases, with 16 bases remaining between them. Germline lookup yields CDR1 MDHEN and CDR2 SYDVKM. The CDR3 loop spans 17 amino acids.

The chain has TRBV7-8 and TRBJ2-7, with a weak D call TRBD1 (5 bases). Looked up from germline, CDR1 is SGHVS and CDR2 is FQNEAQ. Trimming removed 3 bases at V and 2 bases at J, with 11 bases between. The CDR3 sequence is 14 residues long. DNA for the CDR3: TGTGCCAGCAGCTTCTCAGACAGCGCCTACGAGCAGTACTTC. Its translation: CASSFSDSAYEQYF.

V and J are TRBV6-5 and TRBJ1-1, with D uncertain. The V end was cut by 4 bases, the J end by 1 base, with 7 bases between. Germline CDR1 and CDR2: MNHEY and SVGAGI. The CDR3 runs to 13 residues. The CDR3 DNA is TGTGCCAGCAGTTGGCAGAAGAACACTGAAGCTTTCTTT. This gives the protein CASSWQKNTEAFF.

The chain carries TRBV19 and TRBJ1-1; tentatively, D is TRBD1 (5 bases). The V and J ends lost 5 bases and 1 base respectively, with 20 bases between them. Germline values: CDR1 LNHDA, CDR2 SQIVND (reference sequence). The CDR3 is 17 amino acids. DNA for the CDR3: TGTGCCAGTAGTCTCGGCCGTTACAGGAGCCCGAACACTGAAGCTTTCTTT. Its protein is CASSLGRYRSPNTEAFF. The full variable domain, its missing parts supplied by reference TRBV19 and TRBJ1-1, is DGGITQSPKYLFRKEGQNVTLSCEQNLNHDAMYWYRQDPGQGLRLIYYSQIVNDFQKGDIAEGYSVSREKKESFPLTVTSAQKNPTAFYLCASSLGRYRSPNTEAFFGQGTRLTVV.

This rearrangement joins TRBV2 to TRBJ2-5; D may be TRBD1 (5 bases). There are 13 residues in the CDR3. V lost 10 bases, J lost 5 bases, and 17 bases lay in between. Germline CDR1 reads SNHLY; CDR2 reads FYNNEI. CDR3 DNA: TGTGCCAAGGGATCCCAGGGTGGTGAGACCCAGTACTTC. Protein product: CAKGSQGGETQYF.

The rearrangement links TRBV2 to TRBJ1-1; D is ambiguous. The V end was cut by 6 bases, the J end by 0 bases, with 8 bases between. This CDR3 has 13 residues. CDR1 and CDR2 from the germline V gene are SNHLY and FYNNEI. Here the CDR3 reads CASSPILNTEAFF. The CDR3 nucleotides read TGTGCCAGCAGCCCTATTTTGAACACTGAAGCTTTCTTT. Variable domain in full (rest from reference TRBV2 and TRBJ1-1): EPEVTQTPSHQVTQMGQEVILRCVPISNHLYFYWYRQILGQKVEFLVSFYNNEISEKSEIFDDQFSVERPDGSNFTLKIRSTKLEDSAMYFCASSPILNTEAFFGQGTRLTVV.

The chain uses TRBV10-3 and TRBJ2-2, with 11 nucleotides matching TRBD1. Germline lookup yields CDR1 ENHRY and CDR2 SYGVKD. This CDR3 spans 14 amino acids. J was trimmed by 7 bases and V by 6 bases; bases with no gene match: 4. The chain's CDR3 is CAIRGQGASGELFF. Written as DNA, the CDR3 is TGTGCCATCAGAGGACAGGGGGCGAGCGGGGAGCTGTTTTTT.

V gene TRBV28 combines with J gene TRBJ1-5; 11 bases fit TRBD1. This CDR3 has 16 residues. J gave up 5 bases and V 7 bases, and 10 bases lay outside the gene matches. Germline V gene data show CDR1 as MDHEN and CDR2 as SYDVKM. This chain's CDR3 is CASTTTPGQGDQPQHF. In DNA, the CDR3 is TGTGCCAGCACCACGACTCCGGGACAGGGGGATCAGCCCCAGCATTTT.